One sample yielded the 4 T cell receptor beta chains listed below, sequenced in a study of blood T cell repertoires in COVID-19. Produced via immunoSEQ multiplex PCR; TCRdb's table is partial and in-frame only. The data show 250,000 or so clones, with about 82% seen just once and over 9% held by the top ten. The sample was peripheral blood. The receptors were gathered from an older man with acute or convalescent COVID-19.

The chain is built from TRBV19 and TRBJ1-1, with D hard to call. The ends were cut back, 1 base at V and 1 base at J, with 7 bases in the middle. This CDR3 has 14 amino acids. The germline V gene encodes CDR1 LNHDA and CDR2 SQIVND (reference sequence). This CDR3 reads CASSIVPGNTEAFF. The CDR3 region has the DNA TGTGCCAGTAGTATAGTTCCAGGGAACACTGAAGCTTTCTTT.

The rearrangement uses TRBV3-1 (or the pseudogene TRBV3-2) and TRBJ2-1; 14 nucleotides match TRBD2. CDR1 is LGHDT and CDR2 is YNNKEL in the germline V gene (reference sequence). This CDR3 has 17 amino acids. J was trimmed by 7 bases and V by 4 bases; bases with no gene match: 9. For the CDR3, the DNA is TGTGCCAGCAGCCCCCGGACTAGCGGGAGGTTGGGAAATGAGCAGTTCTTC. Its translation: CASSPRTSGRLGNEQFF.

The chain carries TRBV5-1 and TRBJ2-1, with 10 positions matching TRBD2. Per the germline V gene, CDR1 is SGHRS and CDR2 is YFSETQ. J lost 3 bases, V lost 5 bases, and 20 bases had no gene match. The CDR3 is 20 residues long. The CDR3 region is CASSLPFERGGRTDYNEQFF. CDR3 in DNA: TGCGCCAGCAGTCTCCCGTTCGAGCGGGGGGGCCGAACAGACTACAATGAGCAGTTCTTC.

The chain uses TRBV27 and TRBJ1-6, with TRBD1 as a possible D gene (5 bases). Germline CDR1 MNHEY, CDR2 SMNVEV (reference sequence). The CDR3 contains 16 residues. Trimming stripped 2 bases from V and 6 bases from J, with 14 bases between. CDR3 in DNA: TGTGCCAGCAGTTTAGGCCGGGGGGTACCTAATTCACCCCTCCACTTT. Residues: CASSLGRGVPNSPLHF.